This is a list of T cell receptor beta chains from one sample in a study of blood T cell repertoires in COVID-19. Only in-frame clones appear in the TCRdb table, and some are missing; sequencing was by immunoSEQ multiplex PCR. This sample has around 150,000 clones, with around 73% found just once. The specimen was peripheral blood. The receptors stem from a man between 60 and 75 years old who had recovered from COVID-19. Both conserved end residues are trimmed from each CDR3.

cdr3_aa | v_call | cdr3_length
ASSPELYRRPYGYT | TRBV7-3 | 14
ASSLEQGFSGNTIY | TRBV7-2 | 14
ASSERAGGGYT | TRBV6-1 | 11
ASSSPPGDAATQY | TRBV11-2 | 13
ASSWSSPLH | TRBV28 | 9
ASSQDPGATGAGANVLT | TRBV4-3 | 17
ASSEGGYTGELF | TRBV25-1 | 12
ASSLLSGSSYNEQF | TRBV5-4 | 14
ASSGASGSQYNEQF | TRBV5-4 | 14
ASSADRAWNTEAF | TRBV7-8 | 13
ASSLVLAYEQY | TRBV5-6 | 11
ASSVGGGRTEAF | TRBV9 | 12
ASSLVPTGNTEAF | TRBV7-2 | 13
ATSRERGGEETQY | TRBV15 | 13
ASSAGTEAF | TRBV6-6 | 9
ASSSGQGYLAETQY | TRBV28 | 14
ASSLGTGASSPLH | TRBV7-6 | 13
ASSHINAGSETQY | TRBV4-1 | 13
ATSDPGELAGVNEQF | TRBV24-1 | 15
ASSMRGTARREKLF | TRBV7-2 | 14
ASSLGGNPNTGELF | TRBV11-2 | 14
ASSSTGGNLDTQY | TRBV7-3 | 13
ASRDGLASTDTQY | TRBV2 | 13
ARGGDRVHMDSPLH | TRBV9 | 14
ASSYGGGKGYEQY | TRBV6-5 | 13
ASSRGLAAASSYEQY | TRBV4-3 | 15
SVDRQDTEAF | TRBV29-1 | 10
ASSPEGYNSPLH | TRBV18 | 12
ASSPLESHSSGNTIY | TRBV7-9 | 15
ASSHNGADTGELF | TRBV19 | 13
ASSLEGLKRNSPLH | TRBV5-6 | 14
ASSPPRTGWDYGYT | TRBV28 | 14
ASSPDRNNEKLF | TRBV9 | 12
ASSAEGAPSSYNSPLH | TRBV6-4 | 16
ASSRTDTGGQAQH | TRBV18 | 13
ASSLGLALNNEQF | TRBV28 | 13
ASSPSQPARTGELF | TRBV4-3 | 14
ASSLRGAGEGSYEQY | TRBV28 | 15
ASSQAPGEINTGELF | TRBV4-1 | 15
ASSVFGDTNQPQH | TRBV5-5 | 13
AITEDRYQPQH | TRBV10-3 | 11
ASSTYTGPGLETQY | TRBV21-1 | 14
ASSFSGRYEQY | TRBV5-8 | 11
ASSQMTEMLEAF | TRBV7-2 | 12
ASSDAGADQPQH | TRBV6-1 | 12
ASSLVRTNYGYT | TRBV7-2 | 12
ASSPGRGTASGNTIY | TRBV5-1 | 15
ASSKAGPALYGYT | TRBV21-1 | 13
ASSLGGGQFSYEQY | TRBV7-6 | 14
ASSSPGGGETQY | TRBV6-5 | 12
ASSPPLTSDRDEGAF | TRBV18 | 15
ASSHSGGNQPQH | TRBV3-1/TRBV3-2 | 12
AINAGGDTGELF | TRBV10-3 | 12